The T cell receptor (beta chain) described here comes from a study of blood T cell repertoires in COVID-19. Measured with immunoSEQ multiplex PCR; TCRdb has only the in-frame clones, and not every one. The sample records approximately 200,000 clones, more than 80% being singletons. Germline values: CDR1 SGHNT, CDR2 YYREEE (reference sequence). Trimming pared 1 base from V and 4 bases from J, leaving 17 bases between. This CDR3 is built from 16 residues. The chain combines TRBV5-4 with TRBJ1-2; TRBD1 is a possible D gene (5 bases). Sample: peripheral blood. This receptor was identified in a man under 40 with COVID-19, enrolled during active disease. As DNA, the CDR3 is TGTGCCAGCAGCTTGTTGTACGGGGGGTTCGGCTATGGCTACACCTTC. Translated: CASSLLYGGFGYGYTF. Full variable domain (missing parts from reference TRBV5-4 and TRBJ1-2): ETGVTQSPTHLIKTRGQQVTLRCSSQSGHNTVSWYQQALGQGPQFIFQYYREEENGRGNFPPRFSGLQFPNYSSELNVNALELDDSALYLCASSLLYGGFGYGYTFGSGTRLTVV.